These T cell receptor beta chains were read from a single sample in a study of T-cell reconstitution after alpha-beta-depleted transplantation in children. TCRdb reprocessed the PCR reads via MiXCR and lists one record per CDR3 protein. The sample includes hundreds of thousands of distinct CDR3 sequences, roughly a tenth seen only once; the top ten take just over 2%. Material: PBMCs, obtained before TCRalphabeta/CD19-depleted stem cell transplant. These receptors were collected from a child aged 2-9 years with inherited bone marrow failure, due to receive a stem cell transplant. Each CDR3 is given with its conserved first and last residue. D genes are given only for firm matches. The listing skips clone size in some rows; elsewhere it reads once, few, many or a size class.

v_call	d_call	j_call	clone_size	cdr3_nt	cdr3_aa
TRBV20-1	TRBD1	TRBJ2-2	few	TGCAGTGCTAGGTCAGGACAGGGCACCGGGGAGCTGTTTTTT	CSARSGQGTGELFF
TRBV11-1	.	TRBJ2-7	.	TGTGCCAGCAGCCCTGCGCTGGGGGGATTTACCTACGAGCAGTACTTC	CASSPALGGFTYEQYF
TRBV10-3	.	TRBJ2-5	many	TGTGCCATCAGTGAGTGGCAGGGAGAAGAGACCCAGTACTTC	CAISEWQGEETQYF
TRBV7-9	.	TRBJ2-1	few	TGTGCCAGCAGCTTGGTCGAGCGGGCCCCCTACAATGAGCAGTTCTTC	CASSLVERAPYNEQFF
TRBV12-3/TRBV12-4	TRBD1	TRBJ2-3	many	TGTGCCAGCAGTTTAAAAGCTGCAGGGGGTGGTTTCTTATTTAGCACAGATACGCAGTATTTT	CASSLKAAGGGFLFSTDTQYF
TRBV2	TRBD1	TRBJ2-2	many	TGTGCCAGCAGTTTACAGGGGAAGGCCGGGGAGCTGTTTTTT	CASSLQGKAGELFF
TRBV27	.	TRBJ2-1	many	TGTGCCAGCAGTCCCGATTACGGCTCCTACAATGAGCAGTTCTTC	CASSPDYGSYNEQFF
TRBV20-1	.	TRBJ2-3	.	TGCAGTCTTCCGACTCAGGGACTCACAGATACGCAGTATTTT	CSLPTQGLTDTQYF
TRBV27	TRBD1	TRBJ1-6	.	TGTGCCAGCAGTTTCCTGGACAGGGGTAATTCACCCCTCCACTTT	CASSFLDRGNSPLHF
TRBV20-1	.	TRBJ2-1	many	TGCACCTCTAGGCTCCGAGGCTACAATGAGCAGTTCTTC	CTSRLRGYNEQFF
TRBV5-1	.	TRBJ2-1	many	TGCGCCAGCACCCTCGACGGTACCTACAATGAGCAGTTCTTC	CASTLDGTYNEQFF
TRBV29-1	.	TRBJ1-3	many	TGCAGCGTTGAACAGACTGGAAACACCATATATTTT	CSVEQTGNTIYF
TRBV20-1	.	TRBJ2-1	many	TGCAGTGCTAGTTCTGCGGGAAGCTCCTACAATGAGCAGTTCTTC	CSASSAGSSYNEQFF
TRBV7-9	TRBD2	TRBJ2-2	many	TGTGCCAGCAGCCGAAAGCGGGAGTGGTACACCGGGGAGCTGTTTTTT	CASSRKREWYTGELFF
TRBV7-2	TRBD2	TRBJ2-3	many	TGTGCCAGCAGCTGGACTAGCGGGGTCACAGATACGCAGTATTTT	CASSWTSGVTDTQYF
TRBV20-1	.	TRBJ2-2	many	TGCAGTGCTAGAGATCTTTGGCGGGCGAACACCGGGGAGCTGTTTTTT	CSARDLWRANTGELFF
TRBV10-3	.	TRBJ2-7	few	TGTGCCATCAGTGAGGGGTCAGCCTACGAGCAGTACTTC	CAISEGSAYEQYF
TRBV6-1	TRBD2	TRBJ2-1	many	TGTGCCGGGGTACTAGCGGGAGTCCATGATGAGCAGTTCTTC	CAGVLAGVHDEQFF
TRBV5-1	.	TRBJ2-7	many	TGCGCCAGCAGCCCGCGCCCGGGGTCCTTCTACGAGCAGTACTTC	CASSPRPGSFYEQYF
TRBV10-3	.	TRBJ2-1	many	TGTGCCATCAGTGGGGACTCCTACAATGAGCAGTTCTTC	CAISGDSYNEQFF
TRBV10-3	.	TRBJ2-7	many	TGTGCCATCAGTGAGTCGAGGGGGGCGGGCGAGCAGTACTTC	CAISESRGAGEQYF
TRBV24-1	.	TRBJ2-3	many	TGTGCCACCAGTGATTTTAAGGATACGCAGTATTTT	CATSDFKDTQYF
TRBV4-3	.	TRBJ2-3	many	TGCGCCAGCAGCCAAGATCCGGGCAGGGCCACAGATACGCAGTATTTT	CASSQDPGRATDTQYF
TRBV5-1	TRBD1	TRBJ1-3	many	TGCGCCAGCAGCTTGCAGGGACAGGGGAGTGGAAACACCATATATTTT	CASSLQGQGSGNTIYF
TRBV20-1	.	TRBJ2-3	.	TGCAGTGCTAGAGGCTCCCACACAGATACGCAGTATTTT	CSARGSHTDTQYF
TRBV20-1	.	TRBJ1-4	many	TGCAGTGCTAGCACAGGGATCGAAAAACTGTTTTTT	CSASTGIEKLFF
TRBV4-3	.	TRBJ1-1	many	TGCGCCAGCAGCCAAAGTACAGGGCCCACTGAAGCTTTCTTT	CASSQSTGPTEAFF
TRBV20-1	TRBD2	TRBJ2-7	many	TGCAGTGCTAAAACGGGACTAGGAATCTACGAGCAGTACTTC	CSAKTGLGIYEQYF
TRBV12-3/TRBV12-4	.	TRBJ1-5	many	TGTGCCAGCAGGCTTCAGGACAGCTCCGATCAGCCCCAGCATTTT	CASRLQDSSDQPQHF
TRBV20-1	.	TRBJ1-5	many	TGCAGTGCTAGAGAGGGGGCTAGCAATCAGCCCCAGCATTTT	CSAREGASNQPQHF
TRBV7-2	.	TRBJ2-1	many	TGTGCCAGCAGCTTAGTGACTAACTCCTACAATGAGCAGTTCTTC	CASSLVTNSYNEQFF
TRBV4-3	TRBD2	TRBJ2-3	many	TGCGCCAGCAGCCAGTGGACTAGCGGGAGCCGGCTCAGCACAGATACGCAGTATTTT	CASSQWTSGSRLSTDTQYF